These 28 T cell receptor beta chains were all obtained from the same sample, sequenced in a study of blood T cells in healthy people across ages. Primers used in a second PCR of about 6 to 12 cycles were a sample-barcoded 5' primer and a J-beta primer mix. TCRdb re-derived calls from the 5' RACE reads in MiXCR, one entry per CDR3 protein. This table has about 1.8 million distinct CDR3 sequences, 49% appearing once. The specimen sequenced was blood. The receptor source for this set is a woman in her forties in good health.

The rearrangement uses TRBV6-2 or TRBV6-3 and TRBJ2-1, with 7 bases aligning to TRBD2. Germline V gene lookup returns CDR1 MNHEY and CDR2 SVGEGT. The CDR3 consists of 13 residues. V gave up 6 bases and J gave up 7 bases; unmatched junction bases: 6. The CDR3 loop is CASRAYSGNEQFF. The CDR3 bases are TGTGCCAGCAGAGCATATAGCGGGAATGAGCAGTTCTTC.

The J gene is TRBJ2-5, the V gene TRBV4-2, with 11 bases identical to TRBD2. Germline V gene sequence: CDR1 LGHNA, CDR2 YNFKEQ. The CDR3 consists of 15 residues. V lost 2 bases, J lost 4 bases, and 3 bases stayed unmatched. The CDR3, as DNA: TGTGCCAGCAGCCAACCCCTAGCGGGGGGAGAGACCCAGTACTTC. Protein product: CASSQPLAGGETQYF.

This clonotype was seen more than once but under ten times. This chain uses TRBV2 with TRBJ2-7; no firm D call. This CDR3 is 14 amino acids long. Germline values: CDR1 SNHLY, CDR2 FYNNEI. Trimming cost V 8 bases and J 3 bases, with 17 bases left between them. This chain's CDR3 is CASGEADLIYEQYF. CDR3 DNA sequence: TGTGCCAGCGGAGAGGCGGATCTCATCTACGAGCAGTACTTC.

The CDR3 DNA sequence: TGTGCCAGCTCACCACAAGCGGGGGGTGGAGATACGCAGTATTTT. The encoded protein is CASSPQAGGGDTQYF. The genes are TRBV18 and TRBJ2-3; 9 bases match TRBD2. CDR1 is KGHSH and CDR2 is LQKENI in the germline V gene. This CDR3 is built from 15 residues. After removal of 1 base from V and 5 bases from J, the junction contained 4 bases not matched to a gene.

This sequence joins TRBV29-1 and TRBJ2-7, with TRBD1 matching 9 bases. CDR1 is SQVTM, CDR2 ANQGSEA, per germline. This CDR3 has 14 amino acids. CDR3 residues: CGAGGQGPTYEQYF. The DNA of the CDR3 is TGCGGCGCAGGAGGACAGGGGCCAACCTACGAGCAGTACTTC.

This clonotype was detected once. The chain has TRBV20-1 and TRBJ2-2; D is possibly TRBD1 (7 bases). V lost 0 bases to trimming and J lost 6 bases, with 14 bases between them. Germline lookup yields CDR1 DFQATT and CDR2 SNEGSKA (reference sequence). The CDR3 has 15 amino acids. As DNA, the CDR3 is TGCAGTGCTAGAGAGAGGGGCGGGACAGCCGGGGAGCTGTTTTTT. It yields the protein CSARERGGTAGELFF.

The CDR3 spells CATSDSPNSGGGETQYF. For the CDR3, the DNA is TGTGCCACCAGTGATTCCCCCAATAGCGGGGGCGGGGAGACCCAGTACTTC. This rearrangement joins TRBV24-1 to TRBJ2-5, with 9 nucleotides matching TRBD2. The CDR3 covers 17 residues. Germline V gene sequence: CDR1 KGHDR, CDR2 SFDVKD. V trimming: 2 bases; J trimming: 5 bases; junction bases outside the gene matches: 11.

This clonotype was found a few times. This chain uses TRBV6-1 with TRBJ1-2; D is perhaps TRBD1 (6 bases). Trimming removed 7 bases from V and 4 bases from J, with 16 bases in between. CDR3 length: 14 amino acids. CDR1 and CDR2 (germline): MNHNS, SASEGT. The CDR3 sequence: CASTFDRMTYGYTF. The CDR3 nucleotides read TGTGCCAGCACCTTTGACAGGATGACCTATGGCTACACCTTC.

The chain recombines TRBV27 with TRBJ2-5; unclear D gene. CDR1 and CDR2 from the germline V gene are MNHEY and SMNVEV (reference sequence). This CDR3 contains 14 residues. V lost 0 bases, J lost 5 bases, and 10 bases lay in between. In nucleotides, the CDR3 is TGTGCCAGCAGTTTATCCACAGTCAGGGAGACCCAGTACTTC. Its protein is CASSLSTVRETQYF.

J is TRBJ2-3 and V is TRBV9; D gene ambiguous. Per germline, CDR1 SGDLS and CDR2 YYNGEE. V was shortened by 6 bases and J by 4 bases, with 9 bases between the two germline ends. This CDR3 is 12 amino acids long. The CDR3 here is CASTPVADTQYF. The CDR3, as DNA: TGTGCCAGCACCCCAGTAGCAGATACGCAGTATTTT.

The chain couples TRBV7-9 to TRBJ2-1; D is possibly TRBD1 (5 bases). Trimming left V 5 bases short and J 1 base short, with 15 bases between. CDR3 length: 16 residues. Germline V CDR1 and CDR2: SEHNR, FQNEAQ (reference sequence). In nucleotides, the CDR3 is TGTGCCAGCAGCAATCTTGGGGCAGAGTCCTACAATGAGCAGTTCTTC. It specifies CASSNLGAESYNEQFF.

The sample holds a few counts of this clonotype. This chain uses TRBV6-1 with TRBJ2-7; no clear D. From germline, CDR1 is MNHNS and CDR2 SASEGT. The CDR3 totals 14 residues. Trimming removed 3 bases from V and 0 bases from J, with 9 bases in between. CDR3 nucleotides: TGTGCCAGCAGTGACAGGATCTCCTCCTACGAGCAGTACTTC. Amino acids: CASSDRISSYEQYF.

This chain uses TRBV12-3 or TRBV12-4 with TRBJ1-1; D gene uncertain. The CDR3 spans 11 residues. V lost 7 bases, J lost 3 bases, and 6 bases lay in between. The CDR3 coding sequence is TGTGCCAGCATCAAGGACACTGAAGCTTTCTTT. Its protein is CASIKDTEAFF.

This chain joins TRBV25-1 and TRBJ1-2, with D possibly matching TRBD1 (5 bases). Trimming stripped 2 bases from V and 11 bases from J, with 12 bases between. In germline, CDR1 is MGHDK, CDR2 SYGVNS. This CDR3 is built from 12 residues. The CDR3 is CASSESVTEYTF. The CDR3 DNA reads TGTGCCAGCAGTGAAAGTGTGACAGAGTACACCTTC.

The V call is TRBV28, the J call TRBJ1-2; D is uncertain. Trimming took off 6 bases at V and 9 bases at J, with 14 bases between the two ends. The CDR3 sequence is 12 residues long. Germline CDR1 reads MDHEN; CDR2 reads SYDVKM. The CDR3 nucleotides read TGTGCCAGCAGCCCTCCGGGCCCGCGCTACACCTTC. Translation: CASSPPGPRYTF.

The chain combines TRBV3-1 with TRBJ2-1; 11 bases align to TRBD2. The CDR3 length is 15 residues. From germline, CDR1 is LGHDT and CDR2 YNNKEL (reference sequence). With 3 bases clipped from V and 6 bases from J, the junction kept 4 bases outside the gene matches. The DNA of the CDR3 is TGTGCCAGCAGCCAGACTAGCGGGGACCGCAATGAGCAGTTCTTC. Residues: CASSQTSGDRNEQFF.

The rearrangement links TRBV11-2 to TRBJ2-1; D possibly corresponds to TRBD2 (6 bases). In germline, CDR1 is SGHAT, CDR2 FQNNGV. The CDR3 consists of 14 residues. Trimming stripped 3 bases from V and 6 bases from J, with 12 bases between. This chain's CDR3 is CASSFGRLLNEQFF. CDR3 bases: TGTGCCAGCAGCTTCGGGAGACTTCTCAATGAGCAGTTCTTC.

In this sample, this clonotype turned up a few times. The chain has TRBV6-1 and TRBJ1-2; D is perhaps TRBD1 (6 bases). Per the germline V gene, CDR1 is MNHNS and CDR2 is SASEGT. The V and J ends lost 0 bases and 4 bases respectively, with 9 bases between them. CDR3 size: 14 residues. The CDR3 here is CASSEANRAYGYTF. As DNA, the CDR3 is TGTGCCAGCAGTGAAGCGAACAGGGCCTATGGCTACACCTTC.

This chain joins TRBV20-1 and TRBJ2-4; D might be TRBD2 (6 bases). The V end was cut by 2 bases, the J end by 0 bases, with 11 bases between. This CDR3 is 15 amino acids long. The germline gives CDR1 DFQATT, CDR2 SNEGSKA (reference sequence). CDR3 residues: CSARHQGGAKNIQYF. The CDR3 coding sequence is TGCAGTGCTAGACACCAGGGAGGAGCCAAAAACATTCAGTACTTC.

This chain uses TRBV6-2 or TRBV6-3 with TRBJ1-2; D not certain. The CDR3 has 14 amino acids. In germline, CDR1 is MNHEY, CDR2 SVGEGT. V was trimmed by 2 bases and J by 6 bases, leaving 13 bases between them. The CDR3 protein is CASSYAQGADGYTF. CDR3 DNA: TGTGCCAGCAGTTACGCCCAAGGAGCAGATGGCTACACCTTC.

This clonotype was counted between two and nine times. This chain links TRBV6-5 with TRBJ2-1; 10 bases match TRBD1. The CDR3 is 16 amino acids. V lost 0 bases and J lost 8; bases outside the gene matches: 7. The germline V gene has CDR1 MNHEY and CDR2 SVGAGI. The CDR3 nucleotides are TGTGCCAGCAGTTACTCGATCGGGGACAGGGGTGATGAGCAGTTCTTC. It encodes CASSYSIGDRGDEQFF.

J is TRBJ2-4 and V is TRBV20-1; 11 nucleotides line up with TRBD1. This CDR3 comprises 13 residues. V trimming: 6 bases; J trimming: 7 bases; junction bases outside the gene matches: 5. Germline V lookup: CDR1 DFQATT, CDR2 SNEGSKA (reference sequence). The CDR3 protein is CSAVDRGHNIQYF. The CDR3 bases are TGCAGTGCCGTGGACAGGGGGCACAACATTCAGTACTTC.

V usage is TRBV6-6 and J usage is TRBJ2-5; D is unresolved. The V end lost 8 bases, the J end lost 4 bases, and 20 bases lay between the germline ends. Germline CDR1 MNHNY, CDR2 SVGAGI (reference sequence). The CDR3 covers 15 residues. This CDR3 reads CASSREFLGLETQYF. Here the CDR3 DNA reads TGTGCCAGCTCAAGAGAATTTTTAGGGTTAGAGACCCAGTACTTC.

The chain couples TRBV12-3 or TRBV12-4 to TRBJ1-1; 8 bases fit TRBD1. V lost 6 bases to trimming and J lost 0 bases; unmatched junction nucleotides: 6. This CDR3 contains 15 residues. CDR3 sequence (DNA): TGTGCCAGCAGACCGAGGACAGGGATGAACACTGAAGCTTTCTTT. Its translation: CASRPRTGMNTEAFF.

This clonotype was recorded a few times. The genes are TRBV7-2 and TRBJ2-1; TRBD1 matches 12 bases. Germline loops: CDR1 SGHTA, CDR2 FQGNSA. The CDR3 is 14 residues long. V lost 3 bases and J lost 11; bases outside the gene matches: 5. CDR3 sequence reads: CASSLGQGADKQFF. The CDR3 DNA reads as TGTGCCAGCAGCTTGGGACAGGGGGCGGATAAGCAGTTCTTC.

The CDR3 DNA follows: TGTGCCAGCAGTTACCGACCAACAGGGAACACTGAAGCTTTCTTT. This encodes CASSYRPTGNTEAFF. The V and J genes are TRBV6-5 and TRBJ1-1; the D gene is possibly TRBD1 (5 bases). Trimming removed 2 bases at V and 1 base at J, with 11 bases between. Germline assignment: CDR1 MNHEY and CDR2 SVGAGI. The CDR3 loop spans 15 amino acids.

The chain has TRBV7-6 and TRBJ2-1; TRBD1 matches at 8 bases. The ends lost 3 bases at V and 2 bases at J; junction bases unmatched: 3. In germline, CDR1 is SGHVS, CDR2 FNYEAQ. CDR3 length equals 15 residues. The CDR3 loop is CASSFGQGTYNEQFF. CDR3 DNA: TGTGCCAGCAGCTTCGGACAGGGAACCTACAATGAGCAGTTCTTC.

This clonotype was seen more than once but under ten times. This rearrangement joins TRBV2 to TRBJ2-1; tentatively, D is TRBD1 or TRBD2 (5 bases each). V was trimmed by 4 bases and J by 4 bases, leaving 14 bases between them. The length of the CDR3 is 15 residues. Germline V gives CDR1 SNHLY, CDR2 FYNNEI. Here the CDR3 DNA reads TGTGCCAGCAGTGGCTCGGGTGGGGGTTACAATGAGCAGTTCTTC. Translation: CASSGSGGGYNEQFF. The full variable domain, rest sourced from reference TRBV2 and TRBJ2-1, is EPEVTQTPSHQVTQMGQEVILRCVPISNHLYFYWYRQILGQKVEFLVSFYNNEISEKSEIFDDQFSVERPDGSNFTLKIRSTKLEDSAMYFCASSGSGGGYNEQFFGPGTRLTVL.